Listed below are T cell receptor beta chains from one sample, sequenced in a study of shared clonotypes between healthy human individuals. TCRdb keeps only in-frame clones here, not all; method: immunoSEQ multiplex PCR. This repertoire shows about 2.3 million clones, just under 95% found once; its top ten account for roughly 0.34%. Material for sequencing was naive CD4+ T cells from PBMCs. The receptors shown here come from a man between 18 and 29 years old in good health. Some clones in this sample may be carry-over from other donors' samples. Both conserved end residues are trimmed from each CDR3. The size entry is marked missing in some rows and otherwise reads once, few, many or a size class.

clone_size v_call cdr3_aa
- TRBV7-8 ASRPREVTPPTGTYYEQY
- TRBV27 ASTTGQANTEAF
once TRBV5-4 ASSLNRGRYEQY
- TRBV30 AWSSRPGQGAYGYT
- TRBV7-2 ASSSLGSENEQY
- TRBV4-1 ASSHLKGTRVLNEQF
- TRBV6-5 ATTRWGDTEAF
once TRBV5-4 ASSSAAGGPYNEQF
few TRBV7-9 ASSYRQGYTEAF
few TRBV18 ASSPTRGQPPTPQH
few TRBV15 ATSRGYGQGEQPQH
- TRBV10-3 AISNPAQSRGTAILNTEAF
- TRBV9 ASSQRLALDEQF
- TRBV7-2 ASSFTGIVAF
- TRBV7-2 ASSLGRATDTQY
- TRBV28 ASSGEVVGEKLF
- TRBV28 ASLPGSTFSNQPQH
- TRBV6-5 ASSYFGAGVADTQY
- TRBV7-9 ASSLGSGNTIY
- TRBV9 ASSTSGANVLT
- TRBV19 ASSSRTSGRYYNEQF
- TRBV2 ASSELGATEAF
- TRBV19 ASSIAGGPAYGYT
once TRBV5-1 ASSLTPGYEQY
- TRBV4-1 ASSQSGTGGGETQY
- TRBV4-1 ASSQDLLPETQY
- TRBV7-9 ASSYVGGPTDTQY
- TRBV5-4 ASSLPSAGGELF
- TRBV5-4 ASSIETGNKIGTQY
- TRBV5-1 ASSLDPPGDNEQF
- TRBV9 ASSPTRSRGHSYEQY
- TRBV6-1 ASSPQGWNTEAF
- TRBV28 ASRPDGQGTKGEQF
- TRBV19 ASSIVAGLEFEQF
- TRBV6-5 ASSYPGGRDEQF
- TRBV7-2 ASSLGGVAKNIQY
- TRBV18 ASSPGQGLVSYEQY
- TRBV25-1 ASRGTGYRAF
once TRBV2 ASSAEEGNTIY
- TRBV11-3 ASSLDPYNNEQF
- TRBV7-9 ASNLAGVAYEQY